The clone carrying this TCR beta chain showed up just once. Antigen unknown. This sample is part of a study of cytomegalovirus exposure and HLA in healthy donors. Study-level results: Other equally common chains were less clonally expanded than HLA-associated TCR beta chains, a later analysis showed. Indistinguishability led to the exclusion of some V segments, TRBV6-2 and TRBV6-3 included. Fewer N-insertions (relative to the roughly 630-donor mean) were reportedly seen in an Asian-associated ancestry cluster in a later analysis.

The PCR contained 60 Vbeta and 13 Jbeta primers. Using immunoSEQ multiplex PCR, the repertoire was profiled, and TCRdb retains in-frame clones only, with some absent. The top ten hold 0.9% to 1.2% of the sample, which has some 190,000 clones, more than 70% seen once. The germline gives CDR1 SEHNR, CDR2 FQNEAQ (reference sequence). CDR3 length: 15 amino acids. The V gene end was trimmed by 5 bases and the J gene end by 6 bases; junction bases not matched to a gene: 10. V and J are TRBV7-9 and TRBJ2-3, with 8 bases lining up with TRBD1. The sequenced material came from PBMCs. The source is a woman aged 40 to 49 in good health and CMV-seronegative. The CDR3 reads CASSPLDRASDTQYF. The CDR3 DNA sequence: TGTGCCAGCAGCCCACTGGACAGGGCATCGGATACGCAGTATTTT.